These 32 T cell receptor beta chains were sequenced from one sample in a study of T cells in Graves' hyperthyroidism and ophthalmopathy. From RNA transcripts, TCR beta CDR3 regions were amplified. In the first-round RT-PCR of the TCR CDR3, the HTBI primer set was used. One entry per CDR3 protein results from TCRdb running MiXCR on the multiplex PCR reads. The sample records more than 450,000 distinct CDR3 sequences, less than 20% being singletons. The material sequenced was blood. The receptors stem from a man aged 40-49 years with Graves' ophthalmopathy.

This clonotype was seen repeatedly, ten times or more. The J gene is TRBJ2-7, the V gene TRBV5-1; TRBD1 might be the D (6 bases). The germline V gene encodes CDR1 SGHRS and CDR2 YFSETQ. The CDR3 runs to 13 residues. The V and J ends lost 6 bases and 2 bases respectively, with 12 bases between them. In nucleotides, the CDR3 is TGCGCCAGCACCCTAGGGGGTGCCTACGAGCAGTACTTC. This encodes CASTLGGAYEQYF.

The chain couples TRBV2 to TRBJ1-3; D is perhaps TRBD1 (6 bases). The CDR3 has 15 residues. Trimming took 7 bases from V and 0 from J, leaving 13 bases between them. Germline lookup yields CDR1 SNHLY and CDR2 FYNNEI. The CDR3 here is CASMRGSSSGNTIYF. The CDR3 coding sequence is TGTGCCAGCATGAGGGGGTCCAGCTCTGGAAACACCATATATTTT.

The chain joins TRBV27 to TRBJ1-2; D remains ambiguous. V dropped 2 bases and J dropped 2 bases, with 6 bases sitting between them. The CDR3 has 13 residues. Germline loops: CDR1 MNHEY, CDR2 SMNVEV (reference sequence). The CDR3 DNA sequence: TGTGCCAGCAGTTTAAGGAAGAACTATGGCTACACCTTC. It yields the protein CASSLRKNYGYTF.

The chain joins TRBV20-1 to TRBJ1-5; 8 bases line up with TRBD1. V lost 5 bases and J lost 6; bases outside the gene matches: 9. CDR1 is DFQATT and CDR2 is SNEGSKA in the germline V gene (reference sequence). The CDR3 runs to 14 residues. This CDR3 reads CSAGKSGGPQPQHF. DNA of the CDR3: TGCAGTGCTGGAAAATCAGGGGGCCCTCAGCCCCAGCATTTT.

The rearrangement joins TRBV19 to TRBJ1-6; maybe TRBD1 (6 bases). The V end was cut by 9 bases, the J end by 10 bases, with 16 bases between. Germline assignment: CDR1 LNHDA and CDR2 SQIVND (reference sequence). The CDR3 loop spans 13 amino acids. CDR3 sequence (DNA): TGTGCCAGCTCAGGGGCCAGCGGATCACCCCTCCACTTT. It specifies CASSGASGSPLHF. Full variable domain (remainder filled in from reference TRBV19 and TRBJ1-6): DGGITQSPKYLFRKEGQNVTLSCEQNLNHDAMYWYRQDPGQGLRLIYYSQIVNDFQKGDIAEGYSVSREKKESFPLTVTSAQKNPTAFYLCASSGASGSPLHFGNGTRLTVT.

The sample holds one count of this clonotype. The chain employs TRBV9 and TRBJ2-3; 13 bases match TRBD2. CDR3 length equals 16 residues. The trim removed 4 bases at V and 6 bases at J, leaving 8 bases unmatched. The germline V gene encodes CDR1 SGDLS and CDR2 YYNGEE. The CDR3: CASSMGLAGSSDTQYF. The CDR3 nucleotides are TGTGCCAGCAGCATGGGACTAGCGGGATCGAGTGATACGCAGTATTTT. The entire variable domain, with the rest obtained from reference TRBV9 and TRBJ2-3, is as follows: DSGVTQTPKHLITATGQRVTLRCSPRSGDLSVYWYQQSLDQGLQFLIQYYNGEERAKGNILERFSAQQFPDLHSELNLSSLELGDSALYFCASSMGLAGSSDTQYFGPGTRLTVL.

The table lists this clonotype with a few counts. This chain uses TRBV12-3 or TRBV12-4 with TRBJ2-1, with D perhaps assigned TRBD1 or TRBD2 (5 bases each). Trimming cost V 4 bases and J 7 bases, with 11 bases left between them. The CDR3 covers 13 residues. The DNA of the CDR3 is TGTGCCAGCAGTTCCACGGGACCGAATGAGCAGTTCTTC. Protein: CASSSTGPNEQFF.

This clonotype was recorded a few times. The J gene is TRBJ2-1, the V gene TRBV9; D unclear. The V end was cut by 1 base, the J end by 4 bases, with 6 bases between. The CDR3 length is 13 residues. CDR1 and CDR2 from the germline V gene are SGDLS and YYNGEE. The CDR3 DNA reads as TGTGCCAGCAGCGTAAGCCCTTACAATGAGCAGTTCTTC. Translating it yields CASSVSPYNEQFF.

The V call is TRBV5-1, the J call TRBJ1-3; D is unclear. In germline, CDR1 is SGHRS, CDR2 YFSETQ. Trimming stripped 4 bases from V and 0 bases from J, with 11 bases between. The CDR3 extends over 15 amino acids. The DNA for the CDR3 is TGCGCCAGCAGCCCGGACGGATCCTCTGGAAACACCATATATTTT. Its protein product is CASSPDGSSGNTIYF.

This clonotype was counted only a few times. The CDR3 coding sequence is TGTGCCAGCAGCTTACAATCACGCGAAAAACTGTTTTTT. Translating it yields CASSLQSREKLFF. The J gene is TRBJ1-4, the V gene TRBV7-9; no firm D call. The CDR3 length is 13 residues. Trimming left V 2 bases short and J 8 bases short, with 9 bases between. CDR1 and CDR2 (germline): SEHNR, FQNEAQ (reference sequence).

This clonotype has at least ten counts. This chain joins TRBV12-3 or TRBV12-4 and TRBJ1-5; D is ambiguous. The CDR3 extends over 14 amino acids. V lost 3 bases and J 3 bases, leaving 9 bases between the germline ends. CDR3 DNA: TGTGCCAGCAGTTTCTCCAACTCCAATCAGCCCCAGCATTTT. This encodes CASSFSNSNQPQHF.

The chain combines TRBV20-1 with TRBJ2-7; 9 positions agree with TRBD2. CDR1 is DFQATT and CDR2 is SNEGSKA in the germline V gene (reference sequence). CDR3 length: 15 residues. The V gene end was trimmed by 2 bases and the J gene end by 6 bases; junction bases not matched to a gene: 11. CDR3 coding DNA: TGCAGTGCTAGACTCGCCGGGACTAGCCCCCTCGAGCAGTACTTC. Protein sequence: CSARLAGTSPLEQYF.

This clonotype occurred a few times. The chain uses TRBV3-1 and TRBJ2-6; D might be TRBD2 (5 bases). The CDR3 extends over 19 amino acids. V lost 3 bases and J lost 0, with 18 bases in between. Germline values: CDR1 LGHDT, CDR2 YNNKEL (reference sequence). CDR3 DNA: TGTGCCAGCAGCCATAGAAGACGGAGGTTATCCTCTGGGGCCAACGTCCTGACTTTC. Translating gives CASSHRRRRLSSGANVLTF.

This chain uses TRBV5-1 with TRBJ1-2; tentatively, D is TRBD1 (6 bases). The CDR3 is 15 amino acids. Germline V gene sequence: CDR1 SGHRS, CDR2 YFSETQ. The V and J ends lost 2 bases and 10 bases respectively, with 21 bases between them. Here the CDR3 DNA reads TGCGCCAGCAGCTTTTCCAGGGGACCTAAGAGGGACTACACCTTC. This encodes CASSFSRGPKRDYTF. The complete variable domain, with remaining parts taken from reference TRBV5-1 and TRBJ1-2, reads KAGVTQTPRYLIKTRGQQVTLSCSPISGHRSVSWYQQTPGQGLQFLFEYFSETQRNKGNFPGRFSGRQFSNSRSEMNVSTLELGDSALYLCASSFSRGPKRDYTFGSGTRLTVV.

This clonotype has only a few counts. The chain combines TRBV2 with TRBJ1-5; D perhaps matches TRBD1 (6 bases). The CDR3 has 15 residues. V lost 4 bases, J lost 3 bases, and 13 bases lay in between. Germline V gene sequence: CDR1 SNHLY, CDR2 FYNNEI. The CDR3 DNA reads TGTGCCAGCAGTGGGGGGGCAGGCTCCAATCAGCCCCAGCATTTT. Its protein is CASSGGAGSNQPQHF.

The chain links TRBV5-1 to TRBJ1-2; possible D gene TRBD1, 5 bases. The CDR3 is 14 amino acids. CDR1 SGHRS and CDR2 YFSETQ come from the germline V gene. Trimming cost V 5 bases and J 6 bases, with 17 bases left between them. The CDR3 reads CASRQRNGADGYTF. CDR3 DNA sequence: TGCGCCAGCAGACAAAGGAACGGGGCGGATGGCTACACCTTC.

This clonotype was observed many times. The J gene is TRBJ2-7, the V gene TRBV11-2; TRBD1 agrees at 8 bases. The CDR3 totals 17 residues. Germline lookup yields CDR1 SGHAT and CDR2 FQNNGV. V gave up 1 base and J gave up 3 bases; unmatched junction bases: 11. The DNA of the CDR3 is TGTGCCAGCAGCTTAGGTTCTGGACAGGGATTTTTCTACGAGCAGTACTTC. It encodes CASSLGSGQGFFYEQYF.

This clonotype was seen a handful of times. V usage is TRBV4-1 and J usage is TRBJ2-5; the D is unclear. V lost 1 base, J lost 5 bases, and 5 bases lay in between. Germline V gene lookup returns CDR1 MGHRA and CDR2 YSYEKL. This CDR3 has 12 residues. CDR3 nucleotide sequence: TGCGCCAGCAGCCAAGTTAGCGAGACCCAGTACTTC. It is translated as CASSQVSETQYF.

The table lists this clonotype with many counts. V usage is TRBV28 and J usage is TRBJ2-1, with TRBD2 matching over 13 bases. The CDR3 totals 16 residues. Germline trimming cut 6 bases from V and 9 bases from J; bases unmatched to any gene: 11. The germline CDR1 and CDR2 sequences are MDHEN and SYDVKM. The DNA for the CDR3 is TGTGCCAGCAGGCCGTCCGGGACTAGCGGGGCGGGTGAGCAGTTCTTC. Protein sequence: CASRPSGTSGAGEQFF.

V is TRBV24-1 and J is TRBJ1-2, with TRBD1 as a possible D gene (6 bases). Germline V CDR1 and CDR2: KGHDR, SFDVKD. The CDR3 length is 15 residues. Trimming took off 4 bases at V and 2 bases at J, with 13 bases between the two ends. The CDR3 coding sequence is TGTGCCACCAGTGACGCGGGACAAGCAAACTATGGCTACACCTTC. Residues: CATSDAGQANYGYTF.

The table lists this clonotype with a few counts. The V call is TRBV6-6, the J call TRBJ2-7, with 8 bases identical to TRBD1. V lost 6 bases to trimming and J lost 3 bases; unmatched junction nucleotides: 22. This CDR3 is 19 amino acids long. The germline V gene has CDR1 MNHNY and CDR2 SVGAGI (reference sequence). The CDR3 DNA reads as TGTGCCAGCAGACAAAGACAGGGGATGGTTGGTCGGGAGCACTACGAGCAGTACTTC. Translating gives CASRQRQGMVGREHYEQYF.

Comments on this clonotype: Mismatch with germline at one junction end may stem from a read error. The chain links TRBV12-3 or TRBV12-4 to TRBJ2-1; D not certain. The CDR3 contains 16 residues. Here the CDR3 reads CASSPSKITVGNERFF. The CDR3 DNA follows: TGTGCCAGCAGCCCGAGTAAGATTACCGTCGGCAATGAGCGGTTCTTC.

This chain links TRBV5-6 with TRBJ2-3, with a possible D match to TRBD2 (6 bases). The V end lost 4 bases, the J end lost 6 bases, and 18 bases lay between the germline ends. The CDR3 covers 15 residues. Germline CDR1 is SGHDT and CDR2 is YYEEEE. The chain's CDR3 is CASSPDGGVRDTQYF. The CDR3 DNA reads as TGTGCCAGCAGCCCCGACGGGGGAGTCAGGGATACGCAGTATTTT.

This clonotype was found many times. The V and J genes are TRBV28 and TRBJ2-7; TRBD2 matches 9 bases. Germline V gene lookup returns CDR1 MDHEN and CDR2 SYDVKM. CDR3 length equals 13 residues. The J segment lost 4 bases and the V segment lost 7 bases, leaving 5 bases of the junction unmatched. CDR3 in DNA: TGTGCCAGCAAGGAAGCGGGAGGATACGAGCAGTACTTC. Amino acid sequence: CASKEAGGYEQYF.

This clonotype appeared many times. The chain has TRBV12-3 or TRBV12-4 and TRBJ1-2; D is ambiguous. With 10 bases removed from V and 0 bases from J, the gap between germline ends came to 15 bases. The CDR3 covers 14 residues. The CDR3 region has the DNA TGTGCCACCACAGACTTGACGTCTAACTATGGCTACACCTTC. Translating it yields CATTDLTSNYGYTF.

This clonotype was recorded at least ten times. In DNA, the CDR3 is TGTGCCAGCAGCCCTAACCAGGCAGGGGGTTGGAATGAGCAGTTCTTC. Translated, it gives CASSPNQAGGWNEQFF. The chain joins TRBV7-2 to TRBJ2-1; 7 bases are a match to TRBD1. J gave up 7 bases and V 5 bases, and 14 bases lay outside the gene matches. Germline lookup yields CDR1 SGHTA and CDR2 FQGNSA. This CDR3 contains 16 residues. The variable domain in full, with the rest retrieved from reference TRBV7-2 and TRBJ2-1, is GAGVSQSPSNKVTEKGKDVELRCDPISGHTALYWYRQSLGQGLEFLIYFQGNSAPDKSGLPSDRFSAERTGGSVSTLTIQRTQQEDSAVYLCASSPNQAGGWNEQFFGPGTRLTVL.

This clonotype was picked up many times. The V gene is TRBV3-1, the J gene TRBJ1-1; D unresolved. The germline V and J ends were trimmed by 4 bases and 0 bases, with 12 bases remaining between them. The CDR3 length is 15 residues. The germline CDR1 and CDR2 sequences are LGHDT and YNNKEL (reference sequence). CDR3 region: CASSPTPSMNTEAFF. The CDR3 coding sequence is TGTGCCAGCAGCCCAACCCCGAGCATGAACACTGAAGCTTTCTTT.

The rearrangement links TRBV6-1 to TRBJ2-1; D may be TRBD1 or TRBD2 (6 bases each). Germline V CDR1 and CDR2: MNHNS, SASEGT. This CDR3 is 17 amino acids long. Trimming shortened V by 4 bases and J by 3 bases, and 19 bases separated the two germline ends. CDR3 coding DNA: TGTGCCAGCAGTGTGGGGGGCAAGAGTTTTGACTACAATGAGCAGTTCTTC. It translates to CASSVGGKSFDYNEQFF.

This clonotype has at least ten counts. Germline is not matched at one junction end, which may reflect a read error. V is TRBV7-7 and J is TRBJ2-3, with 14 nucleotides matching TRBD2. Per the germline V gene, CDR1 is SSHAT and CDR2 is FNYEAQ (reference sequence). CDR3 length equals 16 residues. The CDR3 nucleotides are TGTGCTAGCAGCTTAGGGGGACTAGCGGGAGCTGATACGCAGTATTTT. The encoded protein is CASSLGGLAGADTQYF.

In the case of this clonotype: A much larger clone lies a single base off, so this may be a read error. CDR3 in amino acids: CASSLISGGGNGQFF. The CDR3 DNA sequence: TGTGCCAGCAGCTTGATCAGCGGGGGGGGCAATGGGCAGTTCTTC. The chain has TRBV7-2 and TRBJ2-1; 10 bases fit TRBD2. CDR1 and CDR2 (germline): SGHTA, FQGNSA. This CDR3 contains 15 residues. Drawing the rest from reference TRBV7-2 and TRBJ2-1, the complete variable domain is GAGVSQSPSNKVTEKGKDVELRCDPISGHTALYWYRQSLGQGLEFLIYFQGNSAPDKSGLPSDRFSAERTGGSVSTLTIQRTQQEDSAVYLCASSLISGGGNGQFFGPGTRLTVL.

This clonotype was counted at least ten times. The genes are TRBV7-2 and TRBJ2-7; tentatively, D is TRBD2 (5 bases). The CDR3 totals 16 residues. Germline-derived CDR1 and CDR2 are SGHTA and FQGNSA. V was clipped by 2 bases and J by 4 bases, with 18 bases between them. CDR3 region: CASSLINGKAFYEQYF. CDR3 nucleotide sequence: TGTGCCAGCAGCTTAATTAACGGGAAGGCCTTTTACGAGCAGTACTTC.

This clonotype has more than one count but fewer than ten. This rearrangement joins TRBV12-3 or TRBV12-4 to TRBJ2-5; 9 bases line up with TRBD1. Unmatched junction bases numbered 9, after V lost 6 bases and J lost 7 bases. This CDR3 has 14 amino acids. CDR3 sequence (DNA): TGTGCCAGCAGACCGGGACAGGGCCTGGGGACCCAGTACTTC. This encodes CASRPGQGLGTQYF.